A selection of T cell receptor beta chains follows, all from one sample in a study of shared T cell receptors in the human thymus. Assay used: immunoSEQ multiplex PCR; TCRdb lists only in-frame clones, some missing. The sample has 630,000 or so clones; over 75% are singletons. These same records also appear under a second study, on human thymus T cells.

The specimen sequenced was thymocytes. The receptors derive from a boy under three years old with a congenital heart defect. The CDR3 runs from the conserved cysteine through the conserved F or W. Fields, in order: D gene, V gene, clone size, J gene, CDR3 DNA, CDR3 protein. A D gene is named only where the DNA matches it firmly. The size entry is marked missing in some rows and otherwise reads once, few, many or a size class.

>TRBD1|TRBV2|NA|TRBJ2-7
TGTGCCAGCTACTCCCCTTCAGGACAGGGGAAGTACGAGCAGTACTTC
CASYSPSGQGKYEQYF
>TRBD1|TRBV19|NA|TRBJ1-5
TGTGCCAGTAGAACCGCGGGACAGATACTTCATAGCAATCAGCCCCAGCATTTT
CASRTAGQILHSNQPQHF
>TRBD1|TRBV28|NA|TRBJ2-5
TGTGCCAGCATTCCCAGGACAGGGAGACCGGAGACCCAGTACTTC
CASIPRTGRPETQYF
>NA|TRBV28|NA|TRBJ1-4
TGTGCCAGCAGCTTCCCCCCGGAAAAACTGTTTTTT
CASSFPPEKLFF
>NA|TRBV28|NA|TRBJ1-2
TGTGCCAGCAGTTTGGGCCCTCTCTATGGCTACACCTTC
CASSLGPLYGYTF
>NA|TRBV15|NA|TRBJ2-3
TGTGCCACCAGCAGAGAAAGGCCGGGCGGGGTAACAGATACGCAGTATTTT
CATSRERPGGVTDTQYF
>TRBD1|TRBV7-9|NA|TRBJ1-2
TGTGCCAGCAGCCGCCGGACAGGGAAGGGGGGATACACCTTC
CASSRRTGKGGYTF
>TRBD2|TRBV9|NA|TRBJ2-1
TGTGCCAGCAGCGTGGCGGGGGACTATTACAATGAGCAGTTCTTC
CASSVAGDYYNEQFF
>NA|TRBV29-1|once|TRBJ2-3
NA
CSVDRTSGSFGAGTDTQYF
>NA|TRBV27|NA|TRBJ2-3
TGTGCCAGCAGTTTAGGGGGGACGACTAGCACAGATACGCAGTATTTT
CASSLGGTTSTDTQYF
>NA|TRBV4-1|NA|TRBJ1-4
TGCGCCAGCAGCCAAGAAGGGACACAGGATACAACTAATGAAAAACTGTTTTTT
CASSQEGTQDTTNEKLFF
>NA|TRBV5-1|NA|TRBJ2-2
TGCGCCAGCAGCGAATACGGGAACACCGGGGAGCTGTTTTTT
CASSEYGNTGELFF
>TRBD2|TRBV5-4|NA|TRBJ2-1
TGTGCCAGCAGCCGAGAGGGGGTAGCGGGAGCCAATGAGCAGTTCTTC
CASSREGVAGANEQFF
>TRBD1|TRBV4-3|NA|TRBJ1-4
TGCGCCAGCAGCCAAGAGGGTCGACAGGGAGGTGATTTTGAAAAACTGTTTTTT
CASSQEGRQGGDFEKLFF
>NA|TRBV27|once|TRBJ1-1
TGTGCCAGCAGTTTATCCGAATTTTCCCGGGAAGGAGCTTTCTTT
CASSLSEFSREGAFF
>NA|TRBV28|NA|TRBJ1-1
TGTGCCAGCACTCTCGGGGGGGCGAGGGAAGCTTTCTTT
CASTLGGAREAFF
>NA|TRBV6-6|NA|TRBJ1-5
TGTGCCAGCAGTTGGGGCGGGGTCGAAGTTCGTCAGCCCCAGCATTTT
CASSWGGVEVRQPQHF
>NA|TRBV6-1|NA|TRBJ2-2
TGTGCCAGCAGCCCGACAGACAGCGGGGAGCTGTTTTTT
CASSPTDSGELFF
>NA|TRBV19|NA|TRBJ1-5
TGTGCCAGTAGTACCAAACTTCAGGCCCCGGGCAATCAGCCCCAGCATTTT
CASSTKLQAPGNQPQHF
>TRBD1|TRBV10-3|few|TRBJ2-5
TGTGCCACCGCCCCCGGACAGGGACCGGGACTCGACCCTCGGGAGACCCAGTACTTC
CATAPGQGPGLDPRETQYF
>NA|TRBV10-3|few|TRBJ2-7
TGTGCCATCAGTGACGCAGTCAAAAACTACGAGCAGTACTTC
CAISDAVKNYEQYF
>TRBD2|TRBV7-9|NA|TRBJ2-5
TGTGCCAGCAGCCCCGGGACTAGCGGTAAAGAGACCCAGTACTTC
CASSPGTSGKETQYF
>NA|TRBV7-2|NA|TRBJ1-5
TGTGCCAGCAGCTTACCTGGGGGCGAGGAGGTTCAGCCCCAGCATTTT
CASSLPGGEEVQPQHF
>NA|TRBV27|NA|TRBJ1-1
TGTGCCAGCAGTTCCACTTACAGGAAAATGAACACTGAAGCTTTCTTT
CASSSTYRKMNTEAFF
>NA|TRBV4-1|NA|TRBJ2-7
TGCGCCAGCAGCCAAGGGCCGGGATACGAGCAGTACTTC
CASSQGPGYEQYF
>NA|TRBV4-3|NA|TRBJ2-1
TGCGCCAGCAGCTTAACACCGGGATCTCGGAACAATGAGCAGTTCTTC
CASSLTPGSRNNEQFF
>TRBD1|TRBV10-1|NA|TRBJ1-5
TGCGCCAGCAGTGAGTCAAGGACAGGGGGCGAGGGCAATCAGCCCCAGCATTTT
CASSESRTGGEGNQPQHF
>NA|TRBV30|NA|TRBJ1-3
TGTGCCTGGAGTGTCTACGGGACTTCTGGAAACACCATATATTTT
CAWSVYGTSGNTIYF
>TRBD1|TRBV6-6|NA|TRBJ2-7
TGTGCCAGCAGTATTGGACAGGGGGCGGGCGAGCAGTACTTC
CASSIGQGAGEQYF
>NA|TRBV18|NA|TRBJ1-4
TGTGCCAGCTCACGGGTCCAGGGCCATGAAAAACTGTTTTTT
CASSRVQGHEKLFF
>TRBD1|TRBV5-1|NA|TRBJ2-7
TGCGCCAGCAGCCTTAGACAGGGGGCCAGGGAGCAGTACTTC
CASSLRQGAREQYF
>TRBD2|TRBV7-9|NA|TRBJ2-7
TGTGCCAGCAGCCGTTCGACTAGCGGTACCTACGAGCAGTACTTC
CASSRSTSGTYEQYF
>NA|TRBV18|NA|TRBJ1-2
TGTGCCAGCTCACCACGGAGACCCGTTACGTCCGGCTACACCTTC
CASSPRRPVTSGYTF
>TRBD1|TRBV29-1|NA|TRBJ2-7
TGCAGCGTTGAGACAGGGCGAGGCTACGAGCAGTACTTC
CSVETGRGYEQYF
>TRBD1|TRBV7-2|NA|TRBJ2-3
TGTGCCAGCAGCCCTAGGCCGGGACAGAGCACAGATACGCAGTATTTT
CASSPRPGQSTDTQYF
>TRBD2|TRBV28|NA|TRBJ2-7
TGTGCCAGCAGTTTATCCGGGGGGGCCCCTCTGGACGAGCAGTACTTC
CASSLSGGAPLDEQYF
>TRBD2|TRBV9|once|TRBJ2-1
TGTGCCAGCAGCGTAGATACTAGCGGGGACAATGAGCAGTTCTTC
CASSVDTSGDNEQFF
>NA|TRBV12-5|NA|TRBJ2-3
TGTGCTAGTGGTTTGCGAGATACGCAGTATTTT
CASGLRDTQYF
>NA|TRBV28|NA|TRBJ2-7
TGTGCCAGCAGGGAATTGAGGGGACACTCAAATATCCACTACGAGCAGTACTTC
CASRELRGHSNIHYEQYF
>TRBD2|TRBV5-4|NA|TRBJ2-3
TGTGCCAGCAGCTCCGGGACTAGCGTTCCTTATACGCAGTATTTT
CASSSGTSVPYTQYF
>NA|TRBV27|NA|TRBJ1-6
TGTGCCAGCAGACTGTCGGAGTGGCAAAGGAACTCACCCCTCCACTTT
CASRLSEWQRNSPLHF
>NA|TRBV7-9|NA|TRBJ1-1
TGTGCCAGCAGCTTAGTTGCAGGGCGAAACACTGAAGCTTTCTTT
CASSLVAGRNTEAFF
>TRBD1|TRBV30|NA|TRBJ1-2
TGTGCCTGGAGGGAAAACACGACCGGGACAGGGGGCTTTGGCTACACCTTC
CAWRENTTGTGGFGYTF
>NA|TRBV18|NA|TRBJ2-7
TGTGCCAGCTCCCATACGGTCCGAATTTACGAGCAGTACTTC
CASSHTVRIYEQYF
>NA|TRBV2|once|TRBJ2-3
TGTGCCAGCAGTGAAGCGTCGGCGGGGAGCACAGATACGCAGTATTTT
CASSEASAGSTDTQYF
>NA|TRBV4-3|NA|TRBJ1-6
TGCGCCAGCAGCCAAGGCGGGGGAAGCTCCTATAATTCACCCCTCCACTTT
CASSQGGGSSYNSPLHF
>TRBD1|TRBV7-4|once|TRBJ2-5
TGTGCCAGTGGGGACAGTCCACAAGAGACCCAGTACTTC
CASGDSPQETQYF
>TRBD1|TRBV7-2|few|TRBJ2-7
TGTGCCAGCAGCTTAGTAGGACCGGGACAGGCGAGCTACGAGCAGTACTTC
CASSLVGPGQASYEQYF
>NA|TRBV9|NA|TRBJ2-6
TGTGCCAGCAGCCTGGGGCCCTATCCTTCTGGGGCCAACGTCCTGACTTTC
CASSLGPYPSGANVLTF
>TRBD2|TRBV18|NA|TRBJ2-7
TGTGCCAGCTCACCAAGTATGACAGGGAGAGTTAGCGGGAGAAGCTCCTACGAGCAGTACTTC
CASSPSMTGRVSGRSSYEQYF
>NA|TRBV4-1|NA|TRBJ1-6
TGCGCCAGCAGCCACTTTGAAAAAACGGGGTTTAATTCACCCCTCCACTTT
CASSHFEKTGFNSPLHF
>TRBD2|TRBV4-3|NA|TRBJ2-2
TGCGCCAGCAGCCACACTAGCGAATCCACCGGGGAGCTGTTTTTT
CASSHTSESTGELFF
>NA|TRBV25-1|NA|TRBJ1-2
TGTGCCAGCAGTGGGGATGGGGGGTCCGACTATGGCTACACCTTC
CASSGDGGSDYGYTF
>NA|TRBV5-6|NA|TRBJ2-7
TGTGCCAGCAGCTTGCGAGGGTCCTACGAGCAGTACTTC
CASSLRGSYEQYF
>NA|TRBV4-3|NA|TRBJ1-1
TGCGCCAGCAGCCACCTCGCTCCTACTCGCGCGGGGAACACTGAAGCTTTCTTT
CASSHLAPTRAGNTEAFF
>TRBD2|TRBV28|NA|TRBJ2-7
TGTGCCAGCAGGTTTTGGCGGGCGGGAGGGTACTACGAGCAGTACTTC
CASRFWRAGGYYEQYF
>TRBD2|TRBV10-3|NA|TRBJ2-3
TGTGCCATCGGGACTAGCGGGGGTTCGGCCTCCACAGATACGCAGTATTTT
CAIGTSGGSASTDTQYF
>NA|TRBV7-2|NA|TRBJ1-1
TGTGCCAGCAGCCCCAACCCCGGGGTAGGTCGCAACACTGAAGCTTTCTTT
CASSPNPGVGRNTEAFF
>NA|TRBV15|NA|TRBJ2-7
TGTGCCACCAGCAGAGAGGCAACAGCGGTCTCCTACGAGCAGTACTTC
CATSREATAVSYEQYF